These 6 T cell receptor beta chains were all obtained from the same sample, sequenced in a study of cytomegalovirus exposure and HLA in healthy donors. In the PCR, 60 Vbeta and 13 Jbeta primers were used. Repertoires were generated with immunoSEQ multiplex PCR, while TCRdb's copy carries only in-frame clones and drops some. The sample has around 150,000 clones, roughly 70% seen once. The sequenced sample was PBMCs. Receptors originate from a woman aged 50 to 60 in good health and CMV-seropositive.

The V call is TRBV7-9, the J call TRBJ1-1; D gene unclear. Germline CDR1 and CDR2: SEHNR and FQNEAQ (reference sequence). V shed 1 base and J shed 5 bases, with 14 bases lying between them. The CDR3 is made up of 15 amino acids. This CDR3 reads CASSLESRGKTEAFF. For the CDR3, the DNA is TGTGCCAGCAGCTTAGAGAGTCGGGGAAAGACTGAAGCTTTCTTT.

This clone showed up just a few times. The V call is TRBV29-1, the J call TRBJ2-2; possibly TRBD2 for D (7 bases). Trimming removed 1 base at V and 3 bases at J, with 9 bases between. This CDR3 region has 14 residues. Looked up from germline, CDR1 is SQVTM and CDR2 is ANQGSEA. The CDR3 protein is CSVEGRGHTGELFF. CDR3 DNA sequence: TGCAGCGTTGAAGGGCGGGGGCACACCGGGGAGCTGTTTTTT.

The rearrangement uses TRBV6-1 and TRBJ2-7, with a tentative D call TRBD2 (5 bases). This CDR3 has 13 amino acids. Germline-derived CDR1 and CDR2 are MNHNS and SASEGT. V lost 8 bases, J lost 2 bases, and 13 bases lay in between. The CDR3 reads CASGRGPAYEQYF. As DNA, the CDR3 is TGTGCCAGCGGGCGCGGGCCCGCCTACGAGCAGTACTTC.

This clone was recorded a few times. The chain is built from TRBV4-1 and TRBJ1-1, with a tentative D call TRBD1 (5 bases). Germline values: CDR1 MGHRA, CDR2 YSYEKL. Trimming took 1 base from V and 1 from J, leaving 7 bases between them. CDR3 length: 14 amino acids. CDR3 protein: CASSQVGQNTEAFF. The CDR3, as DNA: TGCGCCAGCAGCCAAGTCGGACAGAACACTGAAGCTTTCTTT.

The rearrangement uses TRBV2 and TRBJ1-6, with 7 bases fitting TRBD1. The CDR3 has 17 amino acids. V trimming: 5 bases; J trimming: 10 bases; junction bases outside the gene matches: 17. CDR1 and CDR2 from the germline V gene are SNHLY and FYNNEI. DNA for the CDR3: TGTGCCAGCAGTACGATCGCCCGACGACAGGGCAGCTCACCCCTCCACTTT. This encodes CASSTIARRQGSSPLHF.

V and J are TRBV18 and TRBJ1-1, with a weak D call TRBD1 (5 bases). This CDR3 region has 12 residues. The ends were cut back, 2 bases at V and 8 bases at J, with 9 bases in the middle. Germline V gene data show CDR1 as KGHSH and CDR2 as LQKENI. The chain's CDR3 is CASSPTSGEAFF. The CDR3 DNA reads TGTGCCAGCTCACCAACCTCAGGGGAAGCTTTCTTT.